This T cell receptor (beta chain) was identified in a study of T cell changes during pregnancy in multiple sclerosis. The ends lost 5 bases at V and 2 bases at J; junction bases unmatched: 6. The CDR3 covers 14 residues. The germline CDR1 and CDR2 sequences are SGHRS and YFSETQ. Method: immunoSEQ multiplex PCR; TCRdb's copy keeps in-frame clones and lacks some. The sample gives tens of thousands of clones, 80% to 90% of which show up once; roughly 0.48% is in the top ten. This material consisted of CD4+ T cells from peripheral blood mononuclear cells, taken in the first trimester of pregnancy. This clonotype was sampled from a female donor with multiple sclerosis, enrolled in a pregnancy study. This sequence joins TRBV5-1 and TRBJ2-5; 7 bases align to TRBD2. CDR3 coding DNA: TGCGCCAGCAGGGTGGGGACTACACAAGAGACCCAGTACTTC. It yields the protein CASRVGTTQETQYF. Filled out from reference TRBV5-1 and TRBJ2-5, the complete variable domain reads KAGVTQTPRYLIKTRGQQVTLSCSPISGHRSVSWYQQTPGQGLQFLFEYFSETQRNKGNFPGRFSGRQFSNSRSEMNVSTLELGDSALYLCASRVGTTQETQYFGPGTRLLVL.